One and the same sample provided the 11 T cell receptor beta chains below, sequenced in a study of response to subunit inactivated influenza vaccine. TCRdb independently ran MiXCR on the RT-PCR reads; one entry per CDR3 protein. The top ten clones hold roughly 6.4% of a sample with some 640,000 distinct CDR3 sequences, roughly 14% of them seen once. The source material was PBMCs from blood, sampled roughly 15 days before vaccination. Receptors originate from a man aged 45 to 65 who received an inactivated influenza vaccine.

This clonotype was seen more than once but under ten times. The chain is built from TRBV6-5 and TRBJ1-2; possible D gene TRBD1, 6 bases. The V end was cut by 2 bases, the J end by 4 bases, with 8 bases between. The CDR3 has 13 residues. Germline V lookup: CDR1 MNHEY, CDR2 SVGAGI. The CDR3: CASSYGGAYGYTF. The CDR3, as DNA: TGTGCCAGCAGTTACGGGGGGGCCTATGGCTACACCTTC.

With regard to this clonotype: At one of its ends the junction is not consistent with the germline gene, which may arise from a read error. V usage is TRBV7-9 and J usage is TRBJ2-2; D uncertain. Germline assignment: CDR1 SEHNR and CDR2 FQNEAQ (reference sequence). The CDR3 loop spans 11 amino acids. The chain's CDR3 is CATTNSGELFF. CDR3 bases: TGTGCCACCACGAACTCCGGGGAGCTGTTTTTT. Full variable domain (outside the CDR3, taken from reference TRBV7-9 and TRBJ2-2): DTGVSQNPRHKITKRGQNVTFRCDPISEHNRLYWYRQTLGQGPEFLTYFQNEAQLEKSRLLSDRFSAERPKGSFSTLEIQRTEQGDSAMYLCATTNSGELFFGEGSRLTVL.

A few counts support this clonotype. This chain links TRBV24-1 with TRBJ2-2; D tentatively reads TRBD1 or TRBD2 (5 bases each). The V gene lost 4 bases and the J gene lost 1 base, with 12 bases spanning the gap. Looked up from germline, CDR1 is KGHDR and CDR2 is SFDVKD. This CDR3 contains 16 residues. The CDR3 loop is CATSERGHRNTGELFF. The CDR3 nucleotides read TGTGCCACCAGTGAACGGGGCCACCGGAACACCGGGGAGCTGTTTTTT.

The chain joins TRBV20-1 to TRBJ2-7, with 8 bases identical to TRBD2. The CDR3 has 12 amino acids. The V gene end was trimmed by 6 bases and the J gene end by 5 bases; junction bases not matched to a gene: 6. Germline-derived CDR1 and CDR2 are DFQATT and SNEGSKA (reference sequence). This CDR3 reads CSAKGLVDEQYF. DNA of the CDR3: TGCAGTGCCAAGGGACTAGTCGACGAGCAGTACTTC.

The chain is built from TRBV6-2 or TRBV6-3 and TRBJ1-2; D unresolved. CDR3 size: 13 residues. Germline values: CDR1 MNHEY, CDR2 SVGEGT. The ends were cut back, 6 bases at V and 1 base at J, with 9 bases in the middle. This chain's CDR3 is CASRPTINYGYTF. CDR3 nucleotide sequence: TGTGCCAGCAGACCAACTATTAACTATGGCTACACCTTC.

This clonotype was counted ten times or more. J is TRBJ2-2 and V is TRBV28; D unresolved. This CDR3 region has 15 residues. Germline V CDR1 and CDR2: MDHEN, SYDVKM. V gave up 5 bases and J gave up 2 bases, with 12 bases separating them. The CDR3 coding sequence is TGTGCCAGCAGTAACCTACAAGGAAACACCGGGGAGCTGTTTTTT. Protein product: CASSNLQGNTGELFF.

This clonotype was recorded once. This chain joins TRBV6-1 and TRBJ1-1; TRBD1 might be the D (6 bases). Looked up from germline, CDR1 is MNHNS and CDR2 is SASEGT. The CDR3 covers 15 residues. V lost 0 bases and J lost 7, with 15 bases in between. CDR3 sequence reads: CASSEAWGRIGEAFF. The CDR3 DNA follows: TGTGCCAGCAGTGAAGCTTGGGGGCGCATCGGTGAAGCTTTCTTT.

This clonotype has only a few counts. The V and J genes are TRBV10-3 and TRBJ2-7; a weak D match, TRBD2 (5 bases). Germline V lookup: CDR1 ENHRY, CDR2 SYGVKD. Trimming shortened V by 10 bases and J by 3 bases, and 13 bases separated the two germline ends. This CDR3 has 12 amino acids. CDR3 region: CANARDYYEQYF. The CDR3 DNA is TGTGCCAACGCCCGAGACTACTACGAGCAGTACTTC.

This clonotype has just a few counts. The gene calls are TRBV7-2 and TRBJ2-4; D call uncertain. Germline assignment: CDR1 SGHTA and CDR2 FQGNSA. Trimming removed 4 bases at V and 0 bases at J, with 16 bases between. The CDR3 has 17 residues. CDR3 nucleotide sequence: TGTGCCAGCAGCTCAACTGCTGCCAGACTAGCCAAAAACATTCAGTACTTC. Its translation is CASSSTAARLAKNIQYF.

This clonotype was seen more than once but under ten times. In nucleotides, the CDR3 is TGTGCCAGCAGCCAAATGTTTACAGATACGCAGTATTTT. It encodes CASSQMFTDTQYF. This chain connects TRBV3-1 to TRBJ2-3; no firm D call. Germline V lookup: CDR1 LGHDT, CDR2 YNNKEL (reference sequence). The CDR3 has 13 residues. The V gene lost 2 bases and the J gene lost 3 bases, with 6 bases spanning the gap.

This clonotype was recorded many times. This chain joins TRBV7-2 and TRBJ2-2; 8 bases are shared with TRBD2. CDR1 is SGHTA and CDR2 is FQGNSA in the germline V gene. J gave up 0 bases and V 5 bases, and 8 bases lay outside the gene matches. The CDR3 extends over 17 amino acids. The CDR3: CASSPTRGEPNTGELFF. Here the CDR3 DNA reads TGTGCCAGCAGCCCCACGCGGGGGGAACCGAACACCGGGGAGCTGTTTTTT.